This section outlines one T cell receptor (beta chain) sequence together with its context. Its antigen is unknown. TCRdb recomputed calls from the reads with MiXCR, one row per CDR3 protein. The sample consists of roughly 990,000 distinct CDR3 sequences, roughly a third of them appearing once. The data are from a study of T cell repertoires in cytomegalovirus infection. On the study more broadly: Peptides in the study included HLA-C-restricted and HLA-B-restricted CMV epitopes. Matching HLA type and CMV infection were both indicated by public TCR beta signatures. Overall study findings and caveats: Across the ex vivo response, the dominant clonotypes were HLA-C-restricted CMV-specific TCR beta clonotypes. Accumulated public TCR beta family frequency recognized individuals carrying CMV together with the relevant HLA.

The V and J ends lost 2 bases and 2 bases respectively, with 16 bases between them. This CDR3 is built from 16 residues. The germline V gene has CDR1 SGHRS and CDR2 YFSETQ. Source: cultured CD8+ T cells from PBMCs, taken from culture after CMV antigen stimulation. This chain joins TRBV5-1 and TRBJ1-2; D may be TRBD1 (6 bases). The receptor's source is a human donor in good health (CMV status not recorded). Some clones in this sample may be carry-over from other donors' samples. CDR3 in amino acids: CASSLHRSGANYGYTF. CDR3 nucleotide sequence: TGCGCCAGCAGCTTACATCGCTCAGGGGCGAACTATGGCTACACCTTC.